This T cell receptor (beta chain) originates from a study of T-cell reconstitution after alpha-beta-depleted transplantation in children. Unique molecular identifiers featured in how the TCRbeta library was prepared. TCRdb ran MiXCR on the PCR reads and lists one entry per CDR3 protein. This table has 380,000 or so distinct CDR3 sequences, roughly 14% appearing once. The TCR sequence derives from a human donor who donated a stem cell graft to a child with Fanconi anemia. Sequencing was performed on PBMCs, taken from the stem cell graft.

CDR3 residues: CASSLIGGTYQETQYF. For the CDR3, the DNA is TGTGCCAGCAGTTTAATCGGGGGGACGTACCAAGAGACCCAGTACTTC. The chain links TRBV28 to TRBJ2-5, with 7 bases aligning to TRBD2. The CDR3 has 16 amino acids. Germline lookup yields CDR1 MDHEN and CDR2 SYDVKM. The V and J ends lost 2 bases and 0 bases, in that order; junction bases with no gene match: 6.